This passage covers 17 T cell receptor beta chains from one sample sequenced in a study of beta chain features in type 1 diabetes. Expressed TCRB transcripts were sequenced, since all the RNA that had been isolated was reverse transcribed. Here immunoSEQ multiplex PCR was the method, and the copy in TCRdb shows in-frame clones only, minus some. The table lists fewer than 250,000 clones, about 70% of them singletons. The sample was naive CD4+ T cells from blood. These receptors came from a man aged 25-45 years in good health.

J is TRBJ2-3 and V is TRBV29-1; 9 bases fit TRBD2. Germline CDR1 SQVTM, CDR2 ANQGSEA. This CDR3 region has 16 residues. V lost 2 bases to trimming and J lost 6 bases; unmatched junction nucleotides: 12. CDR3 coding DNA: TGCAGCGTTGAATCTAATTGGCGGGGGGGCGGCGATACGCAGTATTTT. Translating it yields CSVESNWRGGGDTQYF.

This clone was observed a handful of times. J is TRBJ2-3 and V is TRBV30, with 7 bases that match TRBD2. Germline lookup yields CDR1 GTSNPN and CDR2 SVGIG (reference sequence). V was pared by 1 base and J by 2 bases, with 12 bases of the junction left unmatched. The CDR3 has 17 residues. CDR3 loop: CAWSGRRRERVTDTQYF. The CDR3 DNA sequence: TGTGCCTGGAGTGGAAGGAGGCGGGAGAGGGTCACAGATACGCAGTATTTT.

The table lists this clone with a few counts. The rearrangement links TRBV30 to TRBJ1-2; TRBD1 matches at 9 bases. Germline values: CDR1 GTSNPN, CDR2 SVGIG (reference sequence). V dropped 2 bases and J dropped 4; count of bases not matched to a gene: 5. The CDR3 sequence is 14 residues long. DNA of the CDR3: TGTGCCTGGAGTCCGGGACAGGGTTTCTATGGCTACACCTTC. Translating gives CAWSPGQGFYGYTF. The complete variable domain, with remaining parts taken from reference TRBV30 and TRBJ1-2, reads SQTIHQWPATLVQPVGSPLSLECTVEGTSNPNLYWYRQAAGRGLQLLFYSVGIGQISSEVPQNLSASRPQDRQFILSSKKLLLSDSGFYLCAWSPGQGFYGYTFGSGTRLTVV.

A single count supports this clone. The chain recombines TRBV7-2 with TRBJ2-4; D remains unclear. Trimming took off 3 bases at V and 6 bases at J, with 9 bases between the two ends. Looked up from germline, CDR1 is SGHTA and CDR2 is FQGNSA. This CDR3 has 13 amino acids. The CDR3 is CASSFYSSNIQYF. DNA of the CDR3: TGTGCCAGCAGCTTCTATTCTTCAAACATTCAGTACTTC. Full variable domain (rest looked up from reference TRBV7-2 and TRBJ2-4): GAGVSQSPSNKVTEKGKDVELRCDPISGHTALYWYRQSLGQGLEFLIYFQGNSAPDKSGLPSDRFSAERTGGSVSTLTIQRTQQEDSAVYLCASSFYSSNIQYFGAGTRLSVL.

The rearrangement links TRBV30 to TRBJ1-2, with D unclear. This CDR3 has 13 residues. Trimming left V 0 bases short and J 6 bases short, with 11 bases between. Germline V lookup: CDR1 GTSNPN, CDR2 SVGIG (reference sequence). Written as DNA, the CDR3 is TGTGCCTGGAGTGTAAAGTTTTCGGATGGCTACACCTTC. It translates to CAWSVKFSDGYTF.

The chain recombines TRBV5-1 with TRBJ2-7; D unresolved. V was cut by 0 bases and J by 6 bases, with 10 bases left in between. There are 13 residues in the CDR3. Per the germline V gene, CDR1 is SGHRS and CDR2 is YFSETQ. DNA of the CDR3: TGCGCCAGCAGCTTGGAGGCAGTCAGCGAGCAGTACTTC. As protein: CASSLEAVSEQYF. Together with reference TRBV5-1 and TRBJ2-7, the CDR3 gives the full variable domain: KAGVTQTPRYLIKTRGQQVTLSCSPISGHRSVSWYQQTPGQGLQFLFEYFSETQRNKGNFPGRFSGRQFSNSRSEMNVSTLELGDSALYLCASSLEAVSEQYFGPGTRLTVT.

The V and J genes are TRBV25-1 and TRBJ2-7; 8 bases agree with TRBD2. V shed 3 bases and J 3 bases; nucleotides not matched to a gene: 7. CDR1 and CDR2 (germline): MGHDK, SYGVNS. The CDR3 runs 15 residues. This CDR3 reads CASSDGAGGLYEQYF. In DNA, the CDR3 is TGTGCCAGCAGTGACGGGGCGGGAGGCCTCTACGAGCAGTACTTC.

This clone was counted a single time. The J gene is TRBJ2-1, the V gene TRBV6-5; weak D call: TRBD1 (5 bases). CDR3 size: 14 residues. Germline values: CDR1 MNHEY, CDR2 SVGAGI. V was pared by 10 bases and J by 5 bases, with 18 bases between. The CDR3 sequence: CATSRGRKDNEQFF. The CDR3 DNA reads TGTGCCACTTCAAGGGGCAGGAAGGACAATGAGCAGTTCTTC.

As to this clone: Because the CDR3's place on the DNA is in doubt, the DNA is left out and the CDR3 is given as listed by TCRdb. This chain's CDR3 is CASSSSGQGRETQYF. The chain links TRBV6-5 to TRBJ2-5; the DNA was not compared with TRBD1, the D call given in the table. Germline V gene lookup returns CDR1 MNHEY and CDR2 SVGAGI. The CDR3 has 15 residues if both end residues are counted.

V and J are TRBV30 and TRBJ2-1, with a possible D match to TRBD1 (7 bases). V was shortened by 2 bases and J by 7 bases, with 15 bases between the two germline ends. The CDR3 spans 14 residues. Looked up from germline, CDR1 is GTSNPN and CDR2 is SVGIG (reference sequence). The CDR3 DNA follows: TGTGCCTGGAGTATTCAACAGGGGAGGAATGAGCAGTTCTTC. Translation: CAWSIQQGRNEQFF.

On this clone itself: The same CDR3 also results from other DNA sequences found in this sample. The genes are TRBV29-1 and TRBJ2-5; D unclear. There are 11 residues in the CDR3. Germline V gene data show CDR1 as SQVTM and CDR2 as ANQGSEA. The V end lost 4 bases, the J end lost 4 bases, and 7 bases lay between the germline ends. CDR3 loop: CSVGWTETQYF. In DNA form, the CDR3 reads TGCAGCGTTGGGTGGACAGAGACCCAGTACTTC.

This clone was seen only a few times. This specimen includes other DNA sequences encoding the same CDR3. The chain carries TRBV29-1 and TRBJ2-5, with D perhaps being TRBD1 or TRBD2 (5 bases each). Germline loops: CDR1 SQVTM, CDR2 ANQGSEA. V lost 3 bases and J lost 3, with 5 bases in between. The length of the CDR3 is 11 residues. In DNA form, the CDR3 reads TGCAGCGTTGAGGGGGAAGAGACCCAGTACTTC. It encodes CSVEGEETQYF.

The chain recombines TRBV30 with TRBJ2-2; D may be TRBD2 (6 bases). The CDR3 contains 14 residues. V was clipped by 4 bases and J by 3 bases, with 12 bases between them. CDR1 and CDR2 from the germline V gene are GTSNPN and SVGIG (reference sequence). The CDR3 spells CAWKFREHTGELFF. CDR3 coding DNA: TGTGCCTGGAAATTCCGGGAGCACACCGGGGAGCTGTTTTTT.

In this sample, this clone turned up a few times. The chain joins TRBV29-1 to TRBJ2-3, with D possibly matching TRBD1 (6 bases). The V gene's germline CDR1 is SQVTM and CDR2 ANQGSEA. Trimming cost V 3 bases and J 0 bases, with 13 bases left between them. This CDR3 is 15 amino acids long. CDR3 DNA sequence: TGCAGCGTTGATCAGGGGACCACTAGCACAGATACGCAGTATTTT. This codes for CSVDQGTTSTDTQYF.

V gene TRBV9 combines with J gene TRBJ2-1; 7 bases match TRBD2. The CDR3 sequence is 13 residues long. V lost 4 bases to trimming and J lost 8 bases; unmatched junction nucleotides: 6. CDR1 and CDR2 from the germline V gene are SGDLS and YYNGEE. In nucleotides, the CDR3 is TGTGCCAGCAGCCCTACCACTAGCGATGAGCAGTTCTTC. Translation: CASSPTTSDEQFF.

DNA of the CDR3: TGCAGCGCAACTAGCGGGAGCTCCTACGAGCAGTACTTC. Translated, it gives CSATSGSSYEQYF. This chain links TRBV29-1 with TRBJ2-7; 11 bases map to TRBD2. The V gene end was trimmed by 7 bases and the J gene end by 0 bases; junction bases not matched to a gene: 2. The CDR3 runs 13 residues. Germline assignment: CDR1 SQVTM and CDR2 ANQGSEA.

In this sample, this clone turned up a few times. The chain uses TRBV7-9 and TRBJ1-1; no clear D. Trimming removed 1 base from V and 1 base from J, with 4 bases in between. Germline values: CDR1 SEHNR, CDR2 FQNEAQ (reference sequence). The CDR3 is 13 residues long. The CDR3 DNA sequence: TGTGCCAGCAGCTTAGAAACGAACACTGAAGCTTTCTTT. Translated, it gives CASSLETNTEAFF.